This T cell receptor (beta chain) stems from a study of Ad26.COV2.S vaccination and SARS-CoV-2 variants. Study-wide background: Ad26.COV2.S was injected intramuscularly once or twice, 56 days apart. Study observations and caveats: Vaccine recipients and placebo recipients showed similar non-spike TCR breadth.

This clone was counted a few times. The antigen is not known. The identical CDR3 is also encoded by other nucleotide sequences in the sample. The treatment: over 15 received Ad26.COV2.S at low or high dose, single or two shots; about five received placebo; per-sample allocation not given. All samples were drawn on day 63, counting from the first vaccine or placebo injection. An adult donor aged 18-55 years was enrolled in Boston. This table comes from immunoSEQ multiplex PCR, and its TCRdb copy is limited to in-frame clones, with some not included. The data contain 400,000 to 450,000 clones, about 93% of them singletons. Germline assignment: CDR1 GTSNPN and CDR2 SVGIG (reference sequence). V lost 0 bases to trimming and J lost 2 bases; unmatched junction nucleotides: 4. The CDR3 totals 15 residues.

The clonotype comes from a person between 18 and 65 years old who received the Ad26.COV2.S COVID-19 vaccine or a placebo. Here the sequenced sample was peripheral blood, taken in a trial of Ad26.COV2.S vaccine versus placebo. V is TRBV30 and J is TRBJ2-1; TRBD2 agrees at 7 bases. CDR3 DNA: TGTGCCTGGAGTGTTCTGGCGGGGGCCTACAATGAGCAGTTCTTC. It encodes CAWSVLAGAYNEQFF.